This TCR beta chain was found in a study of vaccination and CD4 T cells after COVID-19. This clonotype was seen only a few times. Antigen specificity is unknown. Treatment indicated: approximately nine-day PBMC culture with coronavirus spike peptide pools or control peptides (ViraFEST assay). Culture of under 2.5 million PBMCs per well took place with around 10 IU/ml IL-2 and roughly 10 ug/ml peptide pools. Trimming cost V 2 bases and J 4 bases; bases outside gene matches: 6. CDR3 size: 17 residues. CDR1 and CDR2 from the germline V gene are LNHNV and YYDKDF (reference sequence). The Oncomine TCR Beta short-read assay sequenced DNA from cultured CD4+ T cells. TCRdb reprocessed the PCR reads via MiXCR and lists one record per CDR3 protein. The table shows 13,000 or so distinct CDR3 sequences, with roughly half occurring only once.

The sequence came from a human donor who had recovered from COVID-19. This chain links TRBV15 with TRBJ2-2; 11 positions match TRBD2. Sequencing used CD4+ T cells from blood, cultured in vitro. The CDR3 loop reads CATSRFLAGGSTGELFF. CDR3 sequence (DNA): TGTGCCACCAGCAGATTTTTAGCGGGAGGGAGCACCGGGGAGCTGTTTTTT. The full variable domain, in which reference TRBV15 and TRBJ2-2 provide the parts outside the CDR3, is DAMVIQNPRYQVTQFGKPVTLSCSQTLNHNVMYWYQQKSSQAPKLLFHYYDKDFNNEADTPDNFQSRRPNTSFCFLDIRSPGLGDTAMYLCATSRFLAGGSTGELFFGEGSRLTVL.